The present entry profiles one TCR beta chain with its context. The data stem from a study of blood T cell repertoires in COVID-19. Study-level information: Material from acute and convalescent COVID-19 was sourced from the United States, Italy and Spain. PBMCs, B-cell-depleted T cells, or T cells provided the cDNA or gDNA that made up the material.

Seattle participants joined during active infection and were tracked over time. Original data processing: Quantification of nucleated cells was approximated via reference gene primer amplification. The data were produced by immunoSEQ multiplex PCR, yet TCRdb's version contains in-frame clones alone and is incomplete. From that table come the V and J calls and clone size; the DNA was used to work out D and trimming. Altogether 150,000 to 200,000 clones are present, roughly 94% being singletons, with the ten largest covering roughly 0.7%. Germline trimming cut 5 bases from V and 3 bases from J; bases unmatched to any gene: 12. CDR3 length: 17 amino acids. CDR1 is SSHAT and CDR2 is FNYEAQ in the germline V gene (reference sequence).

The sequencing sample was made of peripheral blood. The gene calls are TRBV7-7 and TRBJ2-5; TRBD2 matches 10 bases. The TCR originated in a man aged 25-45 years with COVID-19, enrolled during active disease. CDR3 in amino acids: CASSTRTALAGEETQYF. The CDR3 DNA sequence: TGTGCCAGCAGCACAAGGACGGCTCTAGCGGGGGAAGAGACCCAGTACTTC. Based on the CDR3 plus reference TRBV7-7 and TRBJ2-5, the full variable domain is GAGVSQSPRYKVTKRGQDVTLRCDPISSHATLYWYQQALGQGPEFLTYFNYEAQPDKSGLPSDRFSAERPEGSISTLTIQRTEQRDSAMYRCASSTRTALAGEETQYFGPGTRLLVL.